Listed below are T cell receptor beta chains from one sample, sequenced in a study of blood T cell repertoires in COVID-19. Assay used: immunoSEQ multiplex PCR; TCRdb lists only in-frame clones, some missing. The data hold 200,000 to 300,000 clones, with around 82% observed a single time. Sequencing input: peripheral blood. The origin of the receptors is a woman aged 70-85 years with acute or convalescent COVID-19. Both conserved end residues are part of each CDR3. The D gene is left open where the match is weak. The size field is filled for only some rows; it gives once, few, many or a size class.

>.|TRBJ2-5|15|TRBV11-2|.
CASSLVPTGLETQYF
TGTGCCAGCAGCTTAGTACCTACAGGGTTAGAGACCCAGTACTTC
>TRBD2|TRBJ2-7|14|TRBV6-5|.
CASTPAGLVYEQYF
TGTGCCAGCACTCCCGCGGGACTAGTTTACGAGCAGTACTTC
>.|TRBJ1-6|16|TRBV4-2|.
CASSQAGSGGNSPLHF
TGTGCCAGCAGCCAAGCGGGTTCGGGGGGTAATTCACCCCTCCACTTT
>TRBD1|TRBJ2-5|16|TRBV6-6|once
CASRRSGTGLGETQYF
TGTGCCAGCAGGCGATCCGGGACAGGGCTAGGGGAGACCCAGTACTTC
>.|TRBJ2-5|14|TRBV7-6|.
CASSFTGEWKTQYF
TGTGCCAGCAGCTTCACGGGGGAGTGGAAGACCCAGTACTTC
>.|TRBJ1-6|12|TRBV19|.
CASSIAGSPLHF
TGTGCCAGTAGTATCGCCGGTTCACCCCTCCACTTT
>.|TRBJ1-2|13|TRBV27|.
CASSLSITRGYTF
TGTGCCAGCAGTTTATCCATCACGCGCGGCTACACCTTC
>TRBD1|TRBJ2-5|16|TRBV6-2/TRBV6-3|.
CASSYLAGGSEETQYF
TGTGCCAGCAGTTACTTAGCAGGGGGCTCGGAAGAGACCCAGTACTTC
>.|TRBJ1-1|13|TRBV15|.
CATGGQLNTEAFF
TGTGCCACCGGGGGACAACTAAACACTGAAGCTTTCTTT
>.|TRBJ1-5|13|TRBV7-8|.
CASSLALNQPQHF
TGTGCCAGCAGCTTAGCTCTAAATCAGCCCCAGCATTTT
>.|TRBJ1-3|14|TRBV3-1/TRBV3-2|.
CASSLTGSGNTIYF
TGTGCCAGCAGCTTAACAGGGAGTGGAAACACCATATATTTT
>TRBD1|TRBJ2-1|15|TRBV24-1|.
CATSERQGGYNEQFF
TGTGCCACCAGTGAGAGACAGGGGGGATACAATGAGCAGTTCTTC
>.|TRBJ2-3|15|TRBV20-1|.
CSASLGLTLQDTQYF
TGCAGTGCTAGTCTGGGGCTAACCCTTCAGGATACGCAGTATTTT
>TRBD2|TRBJ2-7|13|TRBV28|.
CASSTSVAYEQYF
TGTGCCAGCTCTACTAGCGTTGCCTACGAGCAGTACTTC
>.|TRBJ2-2|14|TRBV7-2|.
CASSLGHNTGELFF
TGTGCCAGCAGCTTGGGACATAACACCGGGGAGCTGTTTTTT
>.|TRBJ1-6|14|TRBV5-6|.
CASSLPGYNSPLHF
TGTGCCAGCAGCTTGCCAGGGTATAATTCACCCCTCCACTTT
>.|TRBJ1-5|13|TRBV2|.
CASSRESGQPQHF
TGTGCCAGCAGCAGGGAATCGGGTCAGCCCCAGCATTTT
>TRBD1|TRBJ2-7|15|TRBV6-5|.
CASSSWTGPPYEQYF
TGTGCCAGCAGTTCTTGGACAGGTCCTCCCTACGAGCAGTACTTC
>TRBD1|TRBJ1-1|13|TRBV6-2/TRBV6-3|.
CASSFNRGTEAFF
TGTGCCAGCAGTTTTAACAGGGGGACTGAAGCTTTCTTT
>TRBD1|TRBJ2-7|14|TRBV5-1|once
CASSLTGGIYEQYF
TGCGCCAGCAGCTTGACAGGGGGGATCTACGAGCAGTACTTC
>.|TRBJ2-5|11|TRBV18|.
CASSPEQTQYF
TGTGCCAGCTCACCAGAGCAGACCCAGTACTTC
>TRBD1|TRBJ1-2|16|TRBV5-8|.
CASSGGPGQRSYGYTF
TGTGCCAGCAGCGGGGGGCCGGGACAGAGATCCTATGGCTACACCTTC
>TRBD1|TRBJ1-1|15|TRBV10-3|few
CAISSPGQGNTEAFF
TGTGCCATCAGCTCTCCGGGACAGGGGAACACTGAAGCTTTCTTT
>.|TRBJ1-6|16|TRBV6-5|few
CASSYGVTAHNSPLHF
TGTGCCAGCAGTTACGGGGTGACAGCCCATAATTCACCCCTCCACTTT
>TRBD1|TRBJ1-6|13|TRBV2|.
CAGQGGGISPLHF
TGTGCCGGACAGGGAGGGGGGATTTCACCCCTCCACTTT
>TRBD1|TRBJ1-2|13|TRBV2|.
CASSGRQGAGYTF
TGTGCCAGCAGTGGCCGACAGGGAGCTGGCTACACCTTC
>TRBD1|TRBJ1-2|13|TRBV19|.
CASSKDRGNGYTF
TGTGCCAGCTCAAAAGACAGGGGGAATGGCTACACCTTC
>.|TRBJ1-3|14|TRBV5-6|few
CASSLVRGGNTIYF
TGTGCCAGCAGCTTAGTAAGAGGGGGAAACACCATATATTTT
>TRBD1|TRBJ1-1|16|TRBV5-1|.
CARSLGQGAGVTEAFF
TGCGCCCGCAGCTTGGGGCAGGGGGCGGGGGTCACTGAAGCTTTCTTT
>TRBD1|TRBJ2-7|13|TRBV19|.
CAHRDRVSYEQYF
TGTGCCCACCGGGACAGGGTGTCCTACGAGCAGTACTTC
>.|TRBJ2-3|13|TRBV7-2|.
CASSSLVLDTQYF
TGTGCCAGCAGCTCTCTCGTCTTGGATACGCAGTATTTT
>TRBD1|TRBJ1-5|21|TRBV28|once
CASRTRDRGLLSSYSNQPQHF
TGTGCCAGCAGAACCCGGGACAGGGGGCTCCTATCCTCTTATAGCAATCAGCCCCAGCATTTT
>.|TRBJ1-3|13|TRBV6-1|.
CASSEAQGNTIYF
TGTGCCAGCAGTGAAGCTCAGGGAAACACCATATATTTT
>.|TRBJ2-3|17|TRBV15|.
CATSSYRESPSTDTQYF
TGTGCCACCAGCTCCTACAGGGAGTCTCCTAGCACAGATACGCAGTATTTT
>.|TRBJ2-5|13|TRBV12-3/TRBV12-4|.
CASSFTGSETQYF
TGTGCCAGCAGTTTTACAGGGTCGGAGACCCAGTACTTC
>.|TRBJ2-6|14|TRBV7-2|.
CASSPLAWANVLTF
TGTGCCAGCAGCCCATTAGCTTGGGCCAACGTCCTGACTTTC
>.|TRBJ2-7|16|TRBV27|.
CASSPGVPGPRYEQYF
TGTGCCAGCAGCCCCGGGGTTCCAGGCCCCCGCTACGAGCAGTACTTC
>TRBD1|TRBJ1-5|14|TRBV6-5|.
CASSLDRGDQPQHF
TGTGCCAGCAGTTTGGACAGGGGGGATCAGCCCCAGCATTTT
>.|TRBJ1-3|20|TRBV2|.
CASKLPDTFKRATYGNTIYF
TGTGCCAGCAAACTCCCGGATACCTTCAAGCGGGCAACTTACGGAAACACCATATATTTT
>TRBD1|TRBJ2-7|16|TRBV9|.
CASSTGQGTGAYEQYF
TGTGCCAGCAGCACGGGACAGGGCACAGGTGCCTACGAGCAGTACTTC
>.|TRBJ2-2|15|TRBV5-1|.
CASSVGHTNTGELFF
TGCGCCAGCAGCGTAGGACATACGAACACCGGGGAGCTGTTTTTT
>TRBD1|TRBJ2-2|15|TRBV18|.
CASSTGTGGTGELFF
TGTGCCAGCTCAACCGGGACAGGCGGTACCGGGGAGCTGTTTTTT
>TRBD1|TRBJ2-7|15|TRBV3-1/TRBV3-2|.
CASSQVPGQTYEQYF
TGTGCCAGCAGCCAAGTTCCGGGACAGACCTACGAGCAGTACTTC
>.|TRBJ1-3|14|TRBV10-3|.
CAISGDTLGNTIYF
TGTGCCATCAGTGGGGACACTCTGGGAAACACCATATATTTT